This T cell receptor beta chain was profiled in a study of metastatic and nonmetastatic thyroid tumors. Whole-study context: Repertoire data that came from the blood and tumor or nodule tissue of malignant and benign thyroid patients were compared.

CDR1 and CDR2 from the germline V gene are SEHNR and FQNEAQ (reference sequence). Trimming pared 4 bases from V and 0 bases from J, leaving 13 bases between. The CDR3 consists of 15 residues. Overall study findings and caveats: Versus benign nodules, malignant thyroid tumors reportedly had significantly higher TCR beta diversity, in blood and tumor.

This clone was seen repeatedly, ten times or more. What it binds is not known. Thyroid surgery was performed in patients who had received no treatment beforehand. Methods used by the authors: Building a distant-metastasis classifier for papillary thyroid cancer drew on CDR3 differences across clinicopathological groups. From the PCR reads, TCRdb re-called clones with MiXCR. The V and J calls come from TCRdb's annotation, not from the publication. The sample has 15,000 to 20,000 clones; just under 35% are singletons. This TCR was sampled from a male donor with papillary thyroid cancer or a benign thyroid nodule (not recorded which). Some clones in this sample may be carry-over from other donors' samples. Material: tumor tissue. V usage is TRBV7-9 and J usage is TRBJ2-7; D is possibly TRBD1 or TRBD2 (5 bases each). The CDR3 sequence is CASSSNRDRSYEQYF. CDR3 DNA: TGTGCCAGCAGCTCTAATAGGGACCGCTCCTACGAGCAGTACTTC.